Listed below are T cell receptor beta chains from one sample, sequenced in a study of cytomegalovirus exposure and HLA in healthy donors. TCRdb keeps only in-frame clones here, not all; method: immunoSEQ multiplex PCR. This sample has 150,000 to 200,000 clones, with roughly 77% found just once. Input material: PBMCs. The receptors stem from a male donor in good health and CMV-seronegative. Both conserved end residues are part of each CDR3. D genes are given only for firm matches. Clone size appears in some rows only: once, few, many, or a class for an expanded clone.

clone size	V gene	J gene	D gene	CDR3 DNA	CDR3 protein
.	TRBV6-1	TRBJ1-3	.	TGTGCCAGCAGTGAGTGGGGGGTAGGAGACACCATATATTTT	CASSEWGVGDTIYF
.	TRBV5-1	TRBJ2-7	TRBD1	TGCGCCAGCAGCTCGGACAGGGTGACAACCTACGAGCAGTACTTC	CASSSDRVTTYEQYF
few	TRBV28	TRBJ2-7	TRBD2	TGTGCCAGCACCGGGGTTCCTAGCGGGACCTACGAGCAGTACTTC	CASTGVPSGTYEQYF
.	TRBV19	TRBJ2-2	TRBD2	TGTGCCAGTAGTATAGACAGGGAGGGAACCGGGGAGCTGTTTTTT	CASSIDREGTGELFF
.	TRBV6-5	TRBJ1-6	.	TGTGCCAGCACCTTACGAGGGCAGCCGAATTCACCCCTCCACTTT	CASTLRGQPNSPLHF
.	TRBV11-2	TRBJ2-1	TRBD1	TGTGCCAGCAGCTTAGTCGCCGGGACAGGGGTCAATGAGCAGTTCTTC	CASSLVAGTGVNEQFF
.	TRBV7-6	TRBJ1-6	.	TGTGCCAGCAGCTTAAACGCAGGGTCGGGTTCACCCCTCCACTTT	CASSLNAGSGSPLHF
few	TRBV13	TRBJ1-2	TRBD1	TGTGCCAGCAGTCGAGGGGGCGGCTATGGCTACACCTTC	CASSRGGGYGYTF
.	TRBV7-2	TRBJ2-2	TRBD2	TGTGCCAGCAGCTTAGCCGTCCTAGCGGGGTCGAACACCGGGGAGCTGTTTTTT	CASSLAVLAGSNTGELFF
.	TRBV29-1	TRBJ1-2	TRBD1	TGCAGCGTTGTCCGGACAGGTTATGGCTACACCTTC	CSVVRTGYGYTF
.	TRBV2	TRBJ2-1	.	TGTGCCAGCAGTGACCAAGCGAATGAGCAGTTCTTC	CASSDQANEQFF
.	TRBV27	TRBJ1-5	.	TGTGCCAGCAGTTTACAGGGTAGCAATCAGCCCCAGCATTTT	CASSLQGSNQPQHF
.	TRBV6-6	TRBJ2-7	.	TGTGCCAGCAGAGACAGCATCGGGTGGGACTACGAGCAGTACTTC	CASRDSIGWDYEQYF
.	TRBV15	TRBJ2-5	.	TGTGCCACCAGCAGCTGGCAGGGCGTTTCGGAAGCCCAGTACTTC	CATSSWQGVSEAQYF
.	TRBV2	TRBJ2-2	.	TGTGCCAGCAGTGAAGCGGGAGCGCCCACCGGGGAGCTGTTTTTT	CASSEAGAPTGELFF
few	TRBV6-5	TRBJ1-1	TRBD1	TGTGCCAGCAGTGAAGAAGGGGGCGTCAAACCGGCTTTCTTT	CASSEEGGVKPAFF
.	TRBV27	TRBJ1-5	TRBD1	TGTGCCAGCAGCCTCTCAGGGGGTGGGCAGCCCCAGCATTTT	CASSLSGGGQPQHF
.	TRBV5-1	TRBJ2-5	.	TGCGCCAGCAGCTTGTGGCGGGGTAGGGGCGGAGAGACCCAGTACTTC	CASSLWRGRGGETQYF
.	TRBV2	TRBJ2-7	TRBD1	TGTGCCAGCAGTCCTACAGGGGAAGCCCAATACGAGCAGTACTTC	CASSPTGEAQYEQYF
.	TRBV9	TRBJ2-3	TRBD2	TGTGCCAGCAGCCCTCTGCCAGGACTAGCGTTTGATACGCAGTATTTT	CASSPLPGLAFDTQYF
.	TRBV19	TRBJ1-1	TRBD1	TGTGCCAGTAGGACGACAGGGTCGAACACTGAAGCTTTCTTT	CASRTTGSNTEAFF
.	TRBV5-1	TRBJ2-4	.	TGCGCCAGCAGCTCCTCGGGAAGGGGTGGACTAATGGTTGCCAAAAACATTCAGTACTTC	CASSSSGRGGLMVAKNIQYF
.	TRBV5-1	TRBJ2-5	.	TGCGCCAGCAGCTTGGGACAGTTCCAAGAGACCCAGTACTTC	CASSLGQFQETQYF
.	TRBV27	TRBJ1-2	TRBD1	TGTGCCAGCAGTGGTACAGGGGCTTATCGCTACACCTTC	CASSGTGAYRYTF
.	TRBV28	TRBJ2-3	.	TGTGCCAGCAGTTTACTAGCCGCAGATACGCAGTATTTT	CASSLLAADTQYF
.	TRBV5-3	TRBJ1-1	.	TGTGCCAGAAGCTTGGGGACGGGGAAGAGAAACACTGAAGCTTTCTTT	CARSLGTGKRNTEAFF
once	TRBV2	TRBJ2-2	TRBD1	TGTGCCAGCAACGAAGGGACAGGGGGTGTCGGGGAGCTGTTTTTT	CASNEGTGGVGELFF
once	TRBV6-5	TRBJ2-7	TRBD1	TGTGCCAGCAGGCGGGGACAGGGCTACGAGCAGTACTTC	CASRRGQGYEQYF
.	TRBV5-1	TRBJ2-5	TRBD1	TGCGCCAGCAGCAACAACAGGGGGCGCGGGGAGACCCAGTACTTC	CASSNNRGRGETQYF
.	TRBV28	TRBJ2-1	.	TGTGCCAGCAGTTCCCTTGTGGGAGGCTCCTACAATGAGCAGTTCTTC	CASSSLVGGSYNEQFF
.	TRBV27	TRBJ2-7	.	TGTGCCAGCAGTAAACCAGGGTTCACAGAACTCGAGCAGTACTTC	CASSKPGFTELEQYF
.	TRBV28	TRBJ1-1	TRBD1	TGTGCCAGCAGATGGGACAGTAACACTGAAGCTTTCTTT	CASRWDSNTEAFF
.	TRBV28	TRBJ2-1	TRBD2	TGTGCCAGCAGTTTCCCCCAACTCAGCGGGAAGCAGTTCTTC	CASSFPQLSGKQFF
.	TRBV4-3	TRBJ2-1	TRBD1	TGCGCCAGCAGCCTGACAGGGTGGAATGAGCAGTTCTTC	CASSLTGWNEQFF
.	TRBV15	TRBJ1-4	.	TGTGCCACCAGCAGGATTCCTCAGGGTAAAAGGGAAAAACTGTTTTTT	CATSRIPQGKREKLFF
once	TRBV23-1	TRBJ2-7	TRBD1	TGCGCCAGCAGCCCGGACAGGGTAAGTAGGCAGTACTTC	CASSPDRVSRQYF
few	TRBV7-2	TRBJ2-1	TRBD2	TGTGCCAGCCTAGTGGCTAGCGGGAGAAATGAGCAGTTCTTC	CASLVASGRNEQFF
.	TRBV5-1	TRBJ2-3	TRBD2	TGCGCCAGCAGCTTCGTACTAGCGGGAAGCACAGATACGCAGTATTTT	CASSFVLAGSTDTQYF
.	TRBV27	TRBJ2-3	.	TGTGCCAGCCTCAGGGTAGGCACAGATACGCAGTATTTT	CASLRVGTDTQYF
.	TRBV6-1	TRBJ1-1	TRBD1	TGTGCCAGCAGTGTAAGGGACAGGGGAAACGCTGAATCTTTCTTT	CASSVRDRGNAESFF
.	TRBV6-6	TRBJ1-5	TRBD1	TGTGCCACCGCGGACAGGGTAGTGGCCCAGCATTTT	CATADRVVAQHF
.	TRBV7-2	TRBJ2-7	.	TGTGCCAGCAGCCTTACTGCGGCGGCGGGCGAGCAGTACTTC	CASSLTAAAGEQYF
.	TRBV5-1	TRBJ2-7	.	TGCGCCAGCAGCTTTGGACATAGTGACTACGAGCAGTACTTC	CASSFGHSDYEQYF
.	TRBV9	TRBJ2-1	TRBD2	TGTGCCAGCAGCCCAAGGGGCGAGGGAGGGGCCCCTGAGCAGTTCTTC	CASSPRGEGGAPEQFF
.	TRBV30	TRBJ2-7	TRBD2	TGTGCCTGGAATTCCTACCGTAGCGGGAGGGCGGGCGAGCAGTACTTC	CAWNSYRSGRAGEQYF
.	TRBV5-1	TRBJ2-7	.	TGCGCCAGCAGCTTGGCCATGGGTTCTCGGGGATACGAGCAGTACTTC	CASSLAMGSRGYEQYF
.	TRBV7-8	TRBJ2-3	TRBD2	TGTGCCAGCAGCTTAGGGCTCGCGGGAGGACTCACAGATACGCAGTATTTT	CASSLGLAGGLTDTQYF
few	TRBV5-1	TRBJ2-7	.	TGCGCCAGCAGCTTCGGGGCAGGGGTTGTCTACGAGCAGTACTTC	CASSFGAGVVYEQYF
few	TRBV5-1	TRBJ2-7	.	TGCGCCAGCAGCGAACCGGGACTTTACGAGCAGTACTTC	CASSEPGLYEQYF